The 20 T cell receptor beta chains below were found in one sample sequenced in a study of human T cells and chemical hapten exposure. Noted time point: patch test 1, 2 weeks after DPC sensitization. The treatment here: therapeutic diphenylcyclopropenone sensitization with weekly scalp DPC. Whole blood that had not been fractionated was the source of extracted total RNA. TCRdb processed the RACE reads anew with MiXCR; each CDR3 protein has one entry. The sample contains about 41,000 distinct CDR3 sequences, 4% of which appear only once. The starting material was whole blood, obtained in connection with sensitization to the hapten diphenylcyclopropenone (DPC). The receptors were sampled from a man in his fifties with alopecia areata. Some clones in this sample may be carry-over from other donors' samples.

This clonotype has ten or more counts. The V gene is TRBV3-1, the J gene TRBJ2-1; TRBD1 matches at 9 bases. Germline V gene lookup returns CDR1 LGHDT and CDR2 YNNKEL (reference sequence). The V gene end was trimmed by 4 bases and the J gene end by 7 bases; junction bases not matched to a gene: 8. CDR3 length: 15 amino acids. For the CDR3, the DNA is TGTGCCAGCAGCCTGGTAGGGACAGGGATGAATGAGCAGTTCTTC. As protein: CASSLVGTGMNEQFF.

This clonotype was recorded at least ten times. The V call is TRBV20-1, the J call TRBJ2-2, with 16 nucleotides matching TRBD2. J lost 6 bases, V lost 3 bases, and 1 base had no gene match. Germline assignment: CDR1 DFQATT and CDR2 SNEGSKA (reference sequence). The CDR3 extends over 15 amino acids. CDR3 loop: CSARGTSGRAGELFF. Written as DNA, the CDR3 is TGCAGTGCTAGGGGGACTAGCGGGAGGGCCGGGGAGCTGTTTTTT.

Of note for this clonotype: This may come from a read error, since a much larger clone is one base off. The rearrangement uses TRBV7-2 and TRBJ1-3; the D gene is possibly TRBD1 (5 bases). V gave up 5 bases and J gave up 4 bases, with 12 bases separating them. The germline gives CDR1 SGHTA, CDR2 FQGNSA. The CDR3 length is 14 residues. CDR3 nucleotides: TGTGCCAGCAGCATAACAGGCGGAGGAAACACCATATATTTT. Translating it yields CASSITGGGNTIYF.

Many counts were recorded for this clonotype. The chain links TRBV30 to TRBJ1-4; 7 bases match TRBD1. CDR1 and CDR2 (germline): GTSNPN, SVGIG (reference sequence). The CDR3 loop spans 13 amino acids. With V trimmed by 7 bases and J by 8 bases, 10 bases remained unmatched. The DNA of the CDR3 is TGTGCCTCCTCTGGGCAGGGGGGCGAAAAACTGTTTTTT. This encodes CASSGQGGEKLFF.

In its sample, this clonotype was seen many times. The chain uses TRBV10-2 and TRBJ2-2; 7 bases are shared with TRBD2. From germline, CDR1 is WSHSY and CDR2 SAAADI. V shed 6 bases, J shed 6 bases, and the junction held 4 bases outside the gene matches. The length of the CDR3 is 13 residues. The CDR3 here is CASRSGMAGELFF. For the CDR3, the DNA is TGCGCCAGCAGGAGCGGGATGGCCGGGGAGCTGTTTTTT.

In this sample, this clonotype turned up many times. In DNA form, the CDR3 reads TGTGCCAGCAGTGGGGCAGCAACTAATGAAAAACTGTTTTTT. This codes for CASSGAATNEKLFF. The chain has TRBV28 and TRBJ1-4; TRBD1 might be the D (5 bases). Trimming pared 5 bases from V and 0 bases from J, leaving 7 bases between. This CDR3 has 14 amino acids. From germline, CDR1 is MDHEN and CDR2 SYDVKM.

The rearrangement joins TRBV27 to TRBJ2-3, with D possibly matching TRBD2 (6 bases). Germline CDR1 reads MNHEY; CDR2 reads SMNVEV (reference sequence). The V end lost 1 base, the J end lost 3 bases, and 14 bases lay between the germline ends. The length of the CDR3 is 16 residues. DNA for the CDR3: TGTGCCAGCAGTTTATTTGCCCTAGCGAGTACAGATACGCAGTATTTT. Protein sequence: CASSLFALASTDTQYF.

This clonotype has a count of ten or more. This chain joins TRBV10-3 and TRBJ1-6; 7 bases align to TRBD1. This CDR3 comprises 14 residues. Germline assignment: CDR1 ENHRY and CDR2 SYGVKD. J lost 10 bases, V lost 3 bases, and 6 bases had no gene match. CDR3 sequence: CAISERQGASPLHF. The CDR3 nucleotides read TGTGCCATCAGTGAACGACAGGGAGCATCACCCCTCCACTTT.

This clonotype has at least ten counts. V usage is TRBV30 and J usage is TRBJ2-6; D might be TRBD1 (5 bases). The V end was cut by 0 bases, the J end by 4 bases, with 7 bases between. This CDR3 contains 14 residues. Germline CDR1 is GTSNPN and CDR2 is SVGIG (reference sequence). Written as DNA, the CDR3 is TGTGCCTGGAGTGTACAGGAGGGGGCCAACGTCCTGACTTTC. This codes for CAWSVQEGANVLTF.

This clonotype was seen many times. The chain recombines TRBV5-4 with TRBJ1-5, with D maybe TRBD1 (6 bases). CDR3 length: 15 residues. CDR1 is SGHNT and CDR2 is YYREEE in the germline V gene (reference sequence). Trimming cost V 2 bases and J 2 bases, with 11 bases left between them. CDR3 sequence: CASSLQGPGNQPQHF. The CDR3 DNA sequence: TGTGCCAGCAGCTTACAGGGACCGGGCAATCAGCCCCAGCATTTT.

At least ten counts were recorded for this clonotype. The CDR3 nucleotides read TGTGCCAGCAGCCTCCTACCTCGAGATACGCAGTATTTT. It yields the protein CASSLLPRDTQYF. The V gene is TRBV7-7, the J gene TRBJ2-3, with D unclear. The length of the CDR3 is 13 residues. Germline V gene lookup returns CDR1 SSHAT and CDR2 FNYEAQ (reference sequence). Trimming stripped 5 bases from V and 5 bases from J, with 11 bases between. The variable domain in full, with the rest retrieved from reference TRBV7-7 and TRBJ2-3, is GAGVSQSPRYKVTKRGQDVTLRCDPISSHATLYWYQQALGQGPEFLTYFNYEAQPDKSGLPSDRFSAERPEGSISTLTIQRTEQRDSAMYRCASSLLPRDTQYFGPGTRLTVL.

There are a few counts of this clonotype. The CDR3, as DNA: TGTGCCAGCTCAGCAGACAGGGCAAACGCCTACGAGCAGTACTTC. This translates into CASSADRANAYEQYF. V gene TRBV18 combines with J gene TRBJ2-7; 7 nucleotides agree with TRBD1. The germline V gene has CDR1 KGHSH and CDR2 LQKENI. Trimming removed 5 bases from V and 2 bases from J; junction bases left unmatched: 9. The CDR3 contains 15 residues.

This clonotype was found many times. The chain joins TRBV28 to TRBJ2-2, with 7 bases fitting TRBD2. V gave up 5 bases and J gave up 2 bases; unmatched junction bases: 5. Germline loops: CDR1 MDHEN, CDR2 SYDVKM. CDR3 length: 15 residues. Here the CDR3 DNA reads TGTGCCAGCAGTCCCGCGGGAGTCAACACCGGGGAGCTGTTTTTT. Protein: CASSPAGVNTGELFF.

There are many counts of this clonotype. The V gene is TRBV7-9, the J gene TRBJ2-7; 10 nucleotides align to TRBD1. J was trimmed by 9 bases and V by 5 bases; bases with no gene match: 10. CDR1 and CDR2 (germline): SEHNR, FQNEAQ (reference sequence). The CDR3 contains 14 residues. CDR3 DNA: TGTGCCAGCAGCCGACAGGGGGCGATCTCAGGGCAGTACTTC. Protein: CASSRQGAISGQYF.

This clonotype was seen a few times. The J gene is TRBJ2-7, the V gene TRBV12-3 or TRBV12-4; 8 nucleotides agree with TRBD2. V lost 2 bases to trimming and J lost 7 bases; unmatched junction nucleotides: 10. The CDR3 runs 15 residues. The CDR3 here is CASSLSLAGGREQYF. In DNA form, the CDR3 reads TGTGCCAGCAGTTTAAGTCTAGCGGGCGGCAGGGAGCAGTACTTC.

This clonotype was detected a few times. The chain employs TRBV6-6 and TRBJ1-5; TRBD1 aligns across 7 bases. The V gene's germline CDR1 is MNHNY and CDR2 SVGAGI (reference sequence). Germline trimming cut 4 bases from V and 0 bases from J; bases unmatched to any gene: 9. The CDR3 extends over 17 amino acids. The CDR3 DNA reads TGTGCCAGCAGTTCTGGGCAGGGGGACCATAGCAATCAGCCCCAGCATTTT. Translated: CASSSGQGDHSNQPQHF.

This clonotype was seen repeatedly, ten times or more. The J gene is TRBJ2-7, the V gene TRBV2; D perhaps matches TRBD2 (6 bases). Germline CDR1 reads SNHLY; CDR2 reads FYNNEI. V was pared by 10 bases and J by 0 bases, with 13 bases between. CDR3 size: 13 residues. CDR3 in DNA: TGTGCCAACGCGGGACTTAACTCCTACGAGCAGTACTTC. Its translation: CANAGLNSYEQYF.

Many counts were recorded for this clonotype. The chain is built from TRBV11-2 and TRBJ2-5; D ambiguous. The CDR3 is 12 residues long. CDR1 and CDR2 (germline): SGHAT, FQNNGV. Between the trimmed V and J ends, which lost 3 bases and 3 bases, there was a span of 5 bases. In DNA form, the CDR3 reads TGTGCCAGCAGCTTGCTCGAAGAGACCCAGTACTTC. This sequence encodes CASSLLEETQYF.

This clonotype was seen repeatedly, ten times or more. The chain has TRBV24-1 and TRBJ2-2; D call uncertain. V was trimmed by 1 base and J by 0 bases, leaving 11 bases between them. Germline CDR1 is KGHDR and CDR2 is SFDVKD. The CDR3 is 17 amino acids. CDR3 DNA sequence: TGTGCCACCAGTGATTTTGGGGAAACAGCGAACACCGGGGAGCTGTTTTTT. It codes for CATSDFGETANTGELFF.

For this clonotype: Possible read error: a much larger clone is one base away. J is TRBJ1-1 and V is TRBV3-1; D is unclear. Germline V gene lookup returns CDR1 LGHDT and CDR2 YNNKEL (reference sequence). V lost 1 base and J 1 base, leaving 4 bases between the germline ends. This CDR3 comprises 13 residues. CDR3 bases: TGTGCCAGCAGCCAAGCAGCGAACACTGAAGCTTTCTTT. It translates to CASSQAANTEAFF.